One sample yielded the 32 T cell receptor beta chains listed below, sequenced in a study of T cells of healthy individuals. TCRdb re-called the 5' RACE reads through MiXCR, storing one row per CDR3 protein. The table shows 95,000 to 100,000 distinct CDR3 sequences, with 17% occurring only once. The receptors stem from a human donor in good health.

This clonotype was recorded many times. V is TRBV19 and J is TRBJ2-1; the D gene could be TRBD1 or TRBD2 (7 bases each). This CDR3 contains 15 residues. Trimming shortened V by 1 base and J by 4 bases, and 11 bases separated the two germline ends. CDR1 LNHDA and CDR2 SQIVND come from the germline V gene (reference sequence). The CDR3 DNA sequence: TGTGCCAGTAGTATAGGTCAGGGGGGGTACAATGAGCAGTTCTTC. Its protein is CASSIGQGGYNEQFF. The complete variable domain, with remaining parts taken from reference TRBV19 and TRBJ2-1, reads DGGITQSPKYLFRKEGQNVTLSCEQNLNHDAMYWYRQDPGQGLRLIYYSQIVNDFQKGDIAEGYSVSREKKESFPLTVTSAQKNPTAFYLCASSIGQGGYNEQFFGPGTRLTVL.

The chain employs TRBV28 and TRBJ2-2; D is ambiguous. Germline V gene lookup returns CDR1 MDHEN and CDR2 SYDVKM. Trimming cost V 1 base and J 4 bases, with 4 bases left between them. The CDR3 runs 13 residues. The CDR3 protein is CASSLYFTGELFF. CDR3 nucleotide sequence: TGTGCCAGCAGTTTATATTTCACCGGGGAGCTGTTTTTT.

This rearrangement joins TRBV7-9 to TRBJ1-2; D is uncertain. There are 13 residues in the CDR3. The V gene's germline CDR1 is SEHNR and CDR2 FQNEAQ (reference sequence). V gave up 0 bases and J gave up 9 bases, with 11 bases separating them. The DNA of the CDR3 is TGTGCCAGCAGCTTAGCGGCAGAAAGACGCTACACCTTC. This codes for CASSLAAERRYTF. The complete variable domain, with remaining parts taken from reference TRBV7-9 and TRBJ1-2, reads DTGVSQNPRHKITKRGQNVTFRCDPISEHNRLYWYRQTLGQGPEFLTYFQNEAQLEKSRLLSDRFSAERPKGSFSTLEIQRTEQGDSAMYLCASSLAAERRYTFGSGTRLTVV.

The chain employs TRBV7-9 and TRBJ2-7, with a weak D call TRBD2 (5 bases). With 7 bases removed from V and 4 bases from J, the gap between germline ends came to 11 bases. The CDR3 spans 12 residues. Germline-derived CDR1 and CDR2 are SEHNR and FQNEAQ (reference sequence). CDR3 DNA: TGTGCCAGCACCCTCGGGGAGTACGAGCAGTACTTC. It is translated as CASTLGEYEQYF. Full variable domain (missing parts from reference TRBV7-9 and TRBJ2-7): DTGVSQNPRHKITKRGQNVTFRCDPISEHNRLYWYRQTLGQGPEFLTYFQNEAQLEKSRLLSDRFSAERPKGSFSTLEIQRTEQGDSAMYLCASTLGEYEQYFGPGTRLTVT.

This clonotype has ten or more counts. This chain uses TRBV20-1 with TRBJ2-7; D perhaps matches TRBD2 (7 bases). The V gene's germline CDR1 is DFQATT and CDR2 SNEGSKA (reference sequence). This CDR3 is built from 14 residues. The V gene lost 0 bases and the J gene lost 2 bases, with 11 bases spanning the gap. CDR3 region: CSAREGEGAYEQYF. In nucleotides, the CDR3 is TGCAGTGCTAGAGAGGGGGAGGGGGCCTACGAGCAGTACTTC.

The chain carries TRBV6-5 and TRBJ1-3, with D perhaps TRBD1 (5 bases). Germline values: CDR1 MNHEY, CDR2 SVGAGI. The CDR3 runs to 16 residues. V shed 5 bases and J shed 2 bases, with 16 bases lying between them. DNA of the CDR3: TGTGCCAGCAGTCGAGGGGCAGAAGTCACTGGAAACACCATATATTTT. Protein sequence: CASSRGAEVTGNTIYF.

This clonotype was counted between two and nine times. The rearrangement links TRBV15 to TRBJ2-5, with D hard to call. This CDR3 contains 13 residues. CDR1 and CDR2 (germline): LNHNV, YYDKDF (reference sequence). Trimming cost V 1 base and J 5 bases, with 8 bases left between them. The CDR3 reads CATSRGARETQYF. The CDR3 DNA is TGTGCCACCAGCAGAGGTGCCAGGGAGACCCAGTACTTC. Combining the CDR3 with reference TRBV15 and TRBJ2-5 gives the whole variable domain DAMVIQNPRYQVTQFGKPVTLSCSQTLNHNVMYWYQQKSSQAPKLLFHYYDKDFNNEADTPDNFQSRRPNTSFCFLDIRSPGLGDTAMYLCATSRGARETQYFGPGTRLLVL.

The rearrangement joins TRBV20-1 to TRBJ2-3, with D unresolved. The CDR3 sequence is 12 residues long. CDR1 is DFQATT, CDR2 SNEGSKA, per germline (reference sequence). The ends were cut back, 6 bases at V and 2 bases at J, with 9 bases in the middle. The CDR3 loop reads CSAETSTDTQYF. The CDR3 DNA reads as TGCAGTGCGGAAACCTCCACAGATACGCAGTATTTT.

This clonotype was observed many times. The V call is TRBV18, the J call TRBJ2-7; D might be TRBD1 (6 bases). The CDR3 runs to 15 residues. V lost 6 bases, J lost 5 bases, and 20 bases lay in between. Germline V gene lookup returns CDR1 KGHSH and CDR2 LQKENI. The CDR3 is CASSPGEGQLHEQYF. The DNA of the CDR3 is TGTGCCAGCTCCCCCGGTGAAGGACAGCTCCACGAGCAGTACTTC.

This chain uses TRBV12-3 or TRBV12-4 with TRBJ1-6; D is undetermined. Trimming left V 3 bases short and J 6 bases short, with 9 bases between. The CDR3 extends over 14 amino acids. CDR3 protein: CASSFNSRNSPLHF. Written as DNA, the CDR3 is TGTGCCAGCAGTTTCAATTCCCGTAATTCACCCCTCCACTTT.

Details on this clonotype: The germline gene is not matched at one end of the junction; a read error may be the cause. The chain recombines TRBV30 with TRBJ1-3; unclear D gene. This CDR3 region has 12 residues. The germline gives CDR1 GTSNPN, CDR2 SVGIG (reference sequence). The CDR3 sequence: CVWSVSGNTIYF. The CDR3 region has the DNA TGTGTCTGGAGTGTAAGCGGAAACACCATATATTTT.

This clonotype has a count of ten or more. The chain couples TRBV7-7 to TRBJ2-3; no definite D call. The CDR3 covers 13 residues. V was pared by 5 bases and J by 2 bases, with 8 bases between. Per the germline V gene, CDR1 is SSHAT and CDR2 is FNYEAQ (reference sequence). The CDR3: CASSLDDTDTQYF. The CDR3 bases are TGTGCCAGCAGCCTAGACGACACAGATACGCAGTATTTT.

This clonotype was seen ten or more times. The chain uses TRBV29-1 and TRBJ2-3; D is undetermined. V lost 0 bases and J lost 0, with 7 bases in between. The CDR3 is 14 residues long. Germline V gene sequence: CDR1 SQVTM, CDR2 ANQGSEA. CDR3 loop: CSVEEAASTDTQYF. As DNA, the CDR3 is TGCAGCGTTGAAGAGGCGGCTAGCACAGATACGCAGTATTTT.

The sample holds many counts of this clonotype. V and J are TRBV6-5 and TRBJ2-1; weak D call: TRBD1 (6 bases). Germline V gives CDR1 MNHEY, CDR2 SVGAGI. V lost 0 bases to trimming and J lost 7 bases, with 10 bases between them. The CDR3 is made up of 14 amino acids. This CDR3 is CASSYSRGGNEQFF. As DNA, the CDR3 is TGTGCCAGCAGTTACTCGAGAGGGGGAAATGAGCAGTTCTTC.

This chain uses TRBV6-2 or TRBV6-3 with TRBJ2-3; D unclear. The CDR3 length is 15 residues. The V and J ends lost 0 bases and 4 bases respectively, with 11 bases between them. CDR1 and CDR2 (germline): MNHEY, SVGEGT. CDR3 sequence: CASSYSQSAADTQYF. The CDR3 DNA reads as TGTGCCAGCAGTTACTCGCAATCCGCGGCAGATACGCAGTATTTT.

This clonotype showed up just a few times. This chain uses TRBV20-1 with TRBJ2-1; D perhaps matches TRBD1 (6 bases). This CDR3 has 16 amino acids. V was pared by 1 base and J by 2 bases, with 15 bases between. CDR1 DFQATT and CDR2 SNEGSKA come from the germline V gene (reference sequence). As DNA, the CDR3 is TGCAGTGCTAGAGGTCCTACAGGGCCCACCTACAATGAGCAGTTCTTC. This gives the protein CSARGPTGPTYNEQFF.

This clonotype was detected ten times or more. V gene TRBV19 combines with J gene TRBJ2-3; perhaps TRBD2 as D (5 bases). V dropped 5 bases and J dropped 8 bases, with 11 bases sitting between them. The germline V gene encodes CDR1 LNHDA and CDR2 SQIVND (reference sequence). The CDR3 consists of 12 residues. CDR3 region: CASSLIGGTQYF. The CDR3 DNA reads TGTGCCAGTAGTCTTATTGGAGGTACGCAGTATTTT.

This rearrangement joins TRBV7-8 to TRBJ1-5; D unclear. V was shortened by 3 bases and J by 5 bases, with 11 bases between the two germline ends. Germline V gene sequence: CDR1 SGHVS, CDR2 FQNEAQ. This CDR3 contains 14 residues. CDR3 sequence: CASSFYQRDQPQHF. The CDR3 DNA is TGTGCCAGCAGCTTTTATCAAAGGGATCAGCCCCAGCATTTT.

This clonotype was seen repeatedly, ten times or more. This sequence joins TRBV4-2 and TRBJ1-1, with 7 bases that match TRBD1. The germline V gene encodes CDR1 LGHNA and CDR2 YNFKEQ. CDR3 length: 15 amino acids. V dropped 0 bases and J dropped 3; count of bases not matched to a gene: 4. Here the CDR3 reads CASSQDLGTDTEAFF. DNA for the CDR3: TGTGCCAGCAGCCAAGATCTTGGGACAGACACTGAAGCTTTCTTT.

This clonotype was detected a few times. In nucleotides, the CDR3 is TGCAGTGCTAGAGATGGGTCAGTTAGCGGAATCTCCTACAATGAGCAGTTCTTC. Amino acid sequence: CSARDGSVSGISYNEQFF. This chain connects TRBV20-1 to TRBJ2-1; a possible D gene is TRBD2 (6 bases). The CDR3 runs to 18 residues. Germline loops: CDR1 DFQATT, CDR2 SNEGSKA (reference sequence). The ends were cut back, 0 bases at V and 0 bases at J, with 18 bases in the middle.

The V and J genes are TRBV5-7 and TRBJ1-5; D perhaps matches TRBD1 (5 bases). TRBV5-7 is labeled an ORF, and its function is uncertain. V lost 0 bases and J lost 0, with 16 bases in between. The length of the CDR3 is 18 residues. The CDR3 nucleotides are TGTGCCAGCAGCTTGGTGAGGGGACGGCCGAATAGCAATCAGCCCCAGCATTTT. Its protein is CASSLVRGRPNSNQPQHF.

The table lists this clonotype with many counts. V gene TRBV7-2 combines with J gene TRBJ2-1; perhaps TRBD1 as D (6 bases). V was pared by 3 bases and J by 9 bases, with 12 bases between. Germline loops: CDR1 SGHTA, CDR2 FQGNSA. The CDR3 spans 13 residues. CDR3 nucleotides: TGTGCCAGCAGCTTCTCACCAGGGGCTGAGCAGTTCTTC. Translating it yields CASSFSPGAEQFF.

The V gene is TRBV5-5, the J gene TRBJ2-7; 7 nucleotides line up with TRBD1. The V and J ends lost 7 bases and 2 bases, in that order; junction bases with no gene match: 12. Germline values: CDR1 SGHKS, CDR2 YYEKEE (reference sequence). This CDR3 contains 15 residues. The CDR3 reads CASAEAVGQTYEQYF. The DNA for the CDR3 is TGTGCCAGCGCCGAGGCTGTGGGACAGACCTACGAGCAGTACTTC.

This clonotype was counted once. The gene calls are TRBV7-2 and TRBJ2-1; D tentatively fits TRBD1 or TRBD2 (5 bases each). This CDR3 contains 16 residues. CDR1 SGHTA and CDR2 FQGNSA come from the germline V gene. Trimming cost V 6 bases and J 6 bases, with 21 bases left between them. CDR3 amino acids: CASSYRVRGSTNEQFF. For the CDR3, the DNA is TGTGCCAGCAGTTACCGAGTTCGGGGCTCCACCAATGAGCAGTTCTTC.

This clonotype was recorded many times. The J gene is TRBJ2-2, the V gene TRBV11-2; the D is unclear. V lost 3 bases and J lost 7, with 9 bases in between. The CDR3 contains 13 residues. Per germline, CDR1 SGHAT and CDR2 FQNNGV. In nucleotides, the CDR3 is TGTGCCAGCAGCTTTTCTAGAGACGGGGAGCTGTTTTTT. Translated: CASSFSRDGELFF.

CDR3 sequence reads: CASSQRGANSPLHF. The CDR3 bases are TGTGCCAGCAGCCAAAGGGGGGCGAATTCACCCCTCCACTTT. The V and J genes are TRBV14 and TRBJ1-6; perhaps TRBD1 as D (6 bases). CDR3 length: 14 residues. CDR1 and CDR2 (germline): SGHDN, FVKESK. Between the trimmed V and J ends, which lost 2 bases and 7 bases, there was a span of 9 bases.

There are many counts of this clonotype. The V and J genes are TRBV20-1 and TRBJ2-2, with 8 nucleotides matching TRBD2. V lost 0 bases and J lost 6; bases outside the gene matches: 6. Germline V CDR1 and CDR2: DFQATT, SNEGSKA (reference sequence). This CDR3 region has 15 residues. DNA of the CDR3: TGCAGTGCTAGAGATTCCAGCGGGAGTTCCGGGGAGCTGTTTTTT. Translation gives CSARDSSGSSGELFF.

V gene TRBV12-3 or TRBV12-4 combines with J gene TRBJ1-1, with D unclear. The CDR3 contains 16 residues. The germline V and J ends were trimmed by 5 bases and 5 bases, with 21 bases remaining between them. CDR3 region: CASSHTGPPGRTEAFF. CDR3 DNA: TGTGCCAGCAGTCATACCGGGCCCCCCGGGAGGACTGAAGCTTTCTTT.

In its sample, this clonotype was seen many times. The genes are TRBV28 and TRBJ2-1; D may be TRBD2 (6 bases). In germline, CDR1 is MDHEN, CDR2 SYDVKM. This CDR3 spans 13 amino acids. Trimming shortened V by 3 bases and J by 8 bases, and 11 bases separated the two germline ends. The CDR3 sequence is CASSLGGSDEQFF. The CDR3 DNA is TGTGCCAGCAGTTTGGGAGGCTCGGATGAGCAGTTCTTC.

This clonotype turned up a few times. The chain is built from TRBV20-1 and TRBJ2-4, with D perhaps TRBD1 (7 bases). Trimming removed 3 bases from V and 2 bases from J, with 11 bases in between. Germline lookup yields CDR1 DFQATT and CDR2 SNEGSKA (reference sequence). The CDR3 length is 14 residues. The CDR3 sequence is CSASQGGTKNIQYF. Here the CDR3 DNA reads TGCAGTGCTAGCCAGGGGGGAACCAAAAACATTCAGTACTTC.

The rearrangement links TRBV3-1 to TRBJ1-6; possible D gene TRBD1, 6 bases. Trimming pared 1 base from V and 10 bases from J, leaving 14 bases between. Germline CDR1 is LGHDT and CDR2 is YNNKEL (reference sequence). This CDR3 is built from 15 residues. The CDR3 DNA reads as TGTGCCAGCAGCCAAGGTCCCAGGGGTGGGTCACCCCTCCACTTT. Translation gives CASSQGPRGGSPLHF. Variable domain in full (rest from reference TRBV3-1 and TRBJ1-6): DTAVSQTPKYLVTQMGNDKSIKCEQNLGHDTMYWYKQDSKKFLKIMFSYNNKELIINETVPNRFSPKSPDKAHLNLHINSLELGDSAVYFCASSQGPRGGSPLHFGNGTRLTVT.

This clonotype was detected ten times or more. The chain links TRBV4-2 to TRBJ2-2, with D perhaps given as TRBD1 or TRBD2 (6 bases each). The germline V gene has CDR1 LGHNA and CDR2 YNFKEQ. V was shortened by 4 bases and J by 4 bases, with 10 bases between the two germline ends. The CDR3 runs to 14 residues. The CDR3 DNA sequence: TGTGCCAGCAGCCGAGGAGGGGGCACCGGGGAGCTGTTTTTT. This gives the protein CASSRGGGTGELFF.